This T cell receptor (beta chain) is drawn from a study of T cells in Graves' hyperthyroidism and ophthalmopathy. There are many counts of this clonotype. Its specificity is unknown. Amplification targeted TCR beta CDR3 regions from RNA transcripts. The HTBI primer set drove a first-round RT-PCR of the TCR CDR3. TCRdb ran MiXCR on the multiplex PCR reads and lists one entry per CDR3 protein. The profile shows hundreds of thousands of distinct CDR3 sequences, approximately 14% of them singletons. Study results and caveats: Most thyroid clonotypes that were expanded above 0.001 also turned up in blood.

V trimming: 9 bases; J trimming: 0 bases; junction bases outside the gene matches: 3. The germline V gene encodes CDR1 SNHLY and CDR2 FYNNEI. The CDR3 loop spans 15 amino acids. This TCR derives from a man aged 18 to 29 with Graves' ophthalmopathy. Sequencing input: blood. The chain couples TRBV2 to TRBJ2-3, with 13 bases that match TRBD2. CDR3 bases: TGTGCCAGAAGGACTAGCGGGGGTAGCACAGATACGCAGTATTTT. Encoded protein: CARRTSGGSTDTQYF.